What follows is one T cell receptor beta chain and its context. Antigen specificity is unknown. This entry belongs to a study of T cells after yellow fever vaccination. Study summary: Preparation of the low-cell-number fractions used SMART-Seq v4 Ultra Low Input. Study-wide results and caveats: The secondary T-cell response peaked on day 5, not day 15, but was weaker. From the bulk population, abundant clonotypes could contaminate and appear within FACS-sorted repertoires.

TCRdb processed the 5' RACE reads anew with MiXCR; each CDR3 protein has one entry. The sample includes 300,000 to 400,000 distinct CDR3 sequences, roughly an eighth of them seen just once. This CDR3 is 13 amino acids long. Trimming cost V 5 bases and J 7 bases, with 9 bases left between them. Germline assignment: CDR1 SGHAT and CDR2 FQNNGV. The V call is TRBV11-2, the J call TRBJ1-6; D is unresolved. The material sequenced was CD4+ T cells sorted from PBMCs, taken 15 days after the yellow fever booster vaccination. This TCR was recovered from a man aged 18 to 30 who received the YFV17D yellow fever vaccine. Here the CDR3 DNA reads TGTGCCAGCAGCCTAATTGGCAATTCACCCCTCCACTTT. Protein: CASSLIGNSPLHF.